The present T cell receptor beta chain was sequenced within a study of blood T cell repertoires in COVID-19. As for the study in general: The samples span acute and convalescent COVID-19 from the United States, Italy and Spain. From T cells, B-cell-depleted T cells, or PBMCs came the material, which was cDNA or gDNA.

This clone has only a few counts. The length of the CDR3 is 17 residues. Germline loops: CDR1 SGHRS, CDR2 YFSETQ. V gave up 7 bases and J gave up 1 base; unmatched junction bases: 12. The authors' processing: Reference gene primer amplification gave estimated nucleated cell counts. The repertoire was sequenced with immunoSEQ multiplex PCR; TCRdb's copy has only in-frame clones and lacks some. That table supplies the V and J calls and clone size; D and trimming were determined from the DNA. The sample consists of 470,000 or so clones, 75% to 90% of them appearing once. This clonotype was sampled from a human donor in a cohort sampled during active COVID-19. Sequenced material: peripheral blood. The chain has TRBV5-1 and TRBJ2-5; TRBD2 aligns across 11 bases. CDR3 in amino acids: CASGTSGLWGTQETQYF. CDR3 bases: TGCGCCAGCGGGACTAGCGGCCTCTGGGGGACCCAAGAGACCCAGTACTTC.